This T cell receptor beta chain was profiled in a study of T and B cells in COVID-19 patients. The CDR3 totals 12 residues. V lost 7 bases and J lost 1, with 7 bases in between. Germline CDR1 MNHEY, CDR2 SVGAGI. Blood genomic DNA input for TRB amplification was roughly 250-500 ng. BIOMED2 TRB-A/B primer pools were used in multiplex TRB PCR. TCRdb reprocessed the multiplex PCR reads via MiXCR and lists one record per CDR3 protein. The sample consists of about 4,100 distinct CDR3 sequences, about 26% of them appearing once. This clonotype originated in a human donor with active COVID-19. The donor label of this sample is uncertain. The source material was blood. The chain has TRBV6-5 and TRBJ1-2, with a possible D match to TRBD1 (5 bases). The CDR3 coding sequence is TGTGCCAGCATCGACAGTAACTATGGCTACACCTTC. Its translation: CASIDSNYGYTF.